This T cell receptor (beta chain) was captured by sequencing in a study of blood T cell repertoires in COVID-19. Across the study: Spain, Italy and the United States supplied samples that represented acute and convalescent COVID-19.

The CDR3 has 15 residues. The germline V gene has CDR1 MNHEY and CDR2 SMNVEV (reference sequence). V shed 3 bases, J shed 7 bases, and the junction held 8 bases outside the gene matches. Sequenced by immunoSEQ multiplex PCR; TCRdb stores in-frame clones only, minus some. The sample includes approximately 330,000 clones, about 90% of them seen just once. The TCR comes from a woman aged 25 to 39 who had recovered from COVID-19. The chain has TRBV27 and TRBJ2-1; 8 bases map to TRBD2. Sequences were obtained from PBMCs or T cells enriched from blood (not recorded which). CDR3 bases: TGTGCCAGCAGTTTTTCGATAGCGGGAAGTAATGAGCAGTTCTTC. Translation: CASSFSIAGSNEQFF.